Listed below are T cell receptor beta chains from one sample, sequenced in a study of identical twins. TCRdb fed the 5' RACE reads into MiXCR, producing one record per CDR3 protein. The table lists hundreds of thousands of distinct CDR3 sequences, 9% to 15% of them singletons. These data also featured in a second study, about yellow fever vaccine responses in identical twins.

The sequenced sample consisted of PBMCs. The receptors shown here come from a woman under 30 in good health. Both conserved end residues are part of each CDR3. The D gene is left open where the match is weak. Clone sizes are given selectively: once, few, many, or a class where the clone is expanded.

d_call	cdr3_length	v_call	j_call	clone_size	cdr3_nt	cdr3_aa
.	11	TRBV20-1	TRBJ1-1	few	TGCAGTGCTAGATTGGTGACGGAAGCTTTCTTT	CSARLVTEAFF
.	11	TRBV29-1	TRBJ1-1	few	TGCAGCGTTGTTCAGGGATCAGAAGCTTTCTTT	CSVVQGSEAFF
.	12	TRBV4-2	TRBJ2-1	.	TGTGCCAGCAGCCCCAGCGTAGGTGAGCAGTTCTTC	CASSPSVGEQFF
.	14	TRBV7-9	TRBJ2-1	.	TGTGCCAGCAGTAAGACGGCCAGCCACAATGAGCAGTTCTTC	CASSKTASHNEQFF
TRBD2	14	TRBV20-1	TRBJ2-3	once	TGCAGTGCCAAGACTAGCGGTAGCACAGATACGCAGTATTTT	CSAKTSGSTDTQYF
TRBD1	15	TRBV28	TRBJ1-4	few	TGTGCCAGCAGAAGACCCACAGGGGGAGGCGAAAAACTGTTTTTT	CASRRPTGGGEKLFF
.	14	TRBV7-9	TRBJ2-1	many	TGTGCCAGCAGCTTAGGGGGGGCCCGGAATGAGCAGTTCTTC	CASSLGGARNEQFF
.	14	TRBV10-1	TRBJ2-2	.	TGCGCCAGCAGCAGAAATAGTGTCACCGGGGAGCTGTTTTTT	CASSRNSVTGELFF
TRBD1	17	TRBV28	TRBJ2-1	many	TGTGCCAGCAGTTTATTACTCCCCGGACAGGGGTCCAATGAGCAGTTCTTC	CASSLLLPGQGSNEQFF
.	14	TRBV10-3	TRBJ2-1	.	TGTGCCATCAGTGATCTCACCGCCGGGAGTGAGCAGTTCTTC	CAISDLTAGSEQFF
.	17	TRBV6-5	TRBJ2-2	few	TGTGCCAGCAGTTACTCCCCCCCCGGGAGTGGCACCGGGGAGCTGTTTTTT	CASSYSPPGSGTGELFF
.	12	TRBV29-1	TRBJ2-1	many	TGCAGCGTTGAAGTCACTAGGGCCGAGAAGTTCTTC	CSVEVTRAEKFF
TRBD2	16	TRBV15	TRBJ2-3	few	TGTGCCACCAGCAGAGGACTAGCGGGGGGCGCAGATACGCAGTATTTT	CATSRGLAGGADTQYF
.	13	TRBV10-3	TRBJ2-5	few	TGTGCCATCAGTCGGGACTTCCAAGAGACCCAGTACTTC	CAISRDFQETQYF
.	14	TRBV12-3/TRBV12-4	TRBJ2-7	.	TGTGCCAGCAGCTCATATAGCCTGACTGGGGAGCAGTACTTC	CASSSYSLTGEQYF
.	15	TRBV11-2	TRBJ2-3	few	TGTGCCAGCAGCTTCGACAAGCCCGTCACAGATACGCAGTATTTT	CASSFDKPVTDTQYF
.	14	TRBV5-5	TRBJ2-4	.	TGTGCCAGCAGCTTACAGCTAGCCAAAAACATTCAGTACTTC	CASSLQLAKNIQYF
TRBD2	17	TRBV7-2	TRBJ2-3	few	TGTGCCAGCAGCTCTGGACTAGCGGGGTATCGCACAGATACGCAGTATTTT	CASSSGLAGYRTDTQYF
TRBD2	14	TRBV29-1	TRBJ2-1	.	TGCAGCGTTGAGGTCGGGAGGGCCGTAGATGAGCAGTTCTTC	CSVEVGRAVDEQFF
.	16	TRBV5-6	TRBJ1-1	few	TGTGCCAGCAGCGCGGGGTTCAGGGTAATGAACACTGAAGCTTTCTTT	CASSAGFRVMNTEAFF
.	13	TRBV2	TRBJ2-2	few	TGTTGCCAGCAGTGGAAAGACTCCGGGGAGCTGTTTTTT	CCQQWKDSGELFF
.	14	TRBV13	TRBJ2-1	.	TGTGCCAGCAGTGGAGGCCATTCCTACAATGAGCAGTTCTTC	CASSGGHSYNEQFF
.	14	TRBV2	TRBJ2-2	many	TGTGCCAGCAGCGTGGACAGGAACACCGGGGAGCTGTTTTTT	CASSVDRNTGELFF
.	16	TRBV5-5	TRBJ2-1	few	TGTGCCAGCAGCTTGGGCCTCCTTGGGGCCTACAATGAGCAGTTCTTC	CASSLGLLGAYNEQFF
.	16	TRBV6-5	TRBJ2-2	few	TGTGCCAGCAGTTACTCGATCAGCGCGAACACCGGGGAGCTGTTTTTT	CASSYSISANTGELFF
TRBD2	15	TRBV12-3/TRBV12-4	TRBJ2-3	few	TGTGCCAGCAGTCATACTAGCGGGAAAACAGATACGCAGTATTTT	CASSHTSGKTDTQYF
.	16	TRBV3-1	TRBJ2-2	.	TGTGCCAGCAGCCGAAATCCGGGACAGAACACCGGGGAGCTGTTTTTT	CASSRNPGQNTGELFF
TRBD2	13	TRBV5-1	TRBJ2-5	.	TGCGCCAGCACTAGCGGGAGTGGGGAGACCCAGTACTTC	CASTSGSGETQYF
.	16	TRBV24-1	TRBJ2-2	few	TGTGCCACCAGTGACTCGGACAGAGTTCGAACCGGGGAGCTGTTTTTT	CATSDSDRVRTGELFF
.	15	TRBV20-1	TRBJ2-4	.	TGCAGTGCTAGTTCCTCGCAGGGGGCCAAAAACATTCAGTACTTC	CSASSSQGAKNIQYF
.	15	TRBV29-1	TRBJ2-2	.	TGCAGCGTTGGTACCAGGGGGGGAAACACCGGGGAGCTGTTTTTT	CSVGTRGGNTGELFF
.	13	TRBV15	TRBJ2-7	.	TGTGCCACCAGCAGAGATTTAGGGTACGAGCAGTACTTC	CATSRDLGYEQYF
TRBD1	16	TRBV28	TRBJ2-7	.	TGTGCCAGCAGACCCCTGCGGGGACAGGGCCCCTACGAGCAGTACTTC	CASRPLRGQGPYEQYF
TRBD2	16	TRBV11-2	TRBJ2-5	few	TGTGCCAGCAGGCCGACGGGACTAGCGGGAGAAGAGACCCAGTACTTC	CASRPTGLAGEETQYF
TRBD2	17	TRBV7-9	TRBJ2-5	.	TGTGCCAGCAGCTTAGTTTGGGAGCGGGGAGACGGTGAGACCCAGTACTTC	CASSLVWERGDGETQYF
TRBD2	17	TRBV28	TRBJ2-3	many	TGTGCCAGCAGTTTGGCCCCCCTGGCGGGAGGGGGAGATACGCAGTATTTT	CASSLAPLAGGGDTQYF
.	16	TRBV9	TRBJ2-3	many	TGTGCCAGCAGCGTAGAGTTATCTCCTAGCACAGATACGCAGTATTTT	CASSVELSPSTDTQYF
.	16	TRBV2	TRBJ2-7	.	TGTGCCAGCAGTGAGGTCGTGTTGGATTCCTGGGACGAGCAGTACTTC	CASSEVVLDSWDEQYF
.	14	TRBV6-1	TRBJ1-2	few	TGTGCCAGCAGTGAAGTTCAGGGCCTCTATGGCTACACCTTC	CASSEVQGLYGYTF
.	15	TRBV20-1	TRBJ1-1	.	TGCAGTGCACCCCGGGGGACGGGACGGCTCACTGAAGCTTTCTTT	CSAPRGTGRLTEAFF
TRBD2	14	TRBV6-1	TRBJ2-3	many	TGTGCCAGTAAAATAGCGGGGGGGCCAAGTACGCAGTATTTT	CASKIAGGPSTQYF
TRBD1	14	TRBV3-1	TRBJ2-5	few	TGTGCCAGCAGCACCCAACAGGGGTCAAAGACCCAGTACTTC	CASSTQQGSKTQYF
TRBD1	17	TRBV7-9	TRBJ2-1	.	TGTGCCAGCAGCTCCCAGCCGGGACAGGGAACCTACAATGAGCAGTTCTTC	CASSSQPGQGTYNEQFF
.	13	TRBV5-1	TRBJ2-5	many	TGCGCCAGCAGCTTGGCAGAACAAGAGACCCAGTACTTC	CASSLAEQETQYF
.	13	TRBV20-1	TRBJ2-5	once	TGCAGTGCCCTACCCACGCTACAAGAGACCCAGTACTTC	CSALPTLQETQYF
.	15	TRBV28	TRBJ1-5	few	TGTGCCAGCAGTTCAACGGACAATAGCAATCAGCCCCAGCATTTT	CASSSTDNSNQPQHF
.	15	TRBV12-3/TRBV12-4	TRBJ2-7	.	TGTGCCAGCAGTCCCGCCGGGACTGTGCTCTACGAGCAGTACTTC	CASSPAGTVLYEQYF
.	17	TRBV12-3/TRBV12-4	TRBJ2-6	few	TGTGCCAGCAGTTTAGGGACAACCTACTCTGGGGCCAACGTCCTGACTTTC	CASSLGTTYSGANVLTF
.	15	TRBV7-9	TRBJ2-1	.	TGTGCCACCCGTCCCGGTCTATGGTCCTACAATGAGCAGTTCTTC	CATRPGLWSYNEQFF
.	18	TRBV29-1	TRBJ1-1	.	TGCAGCGTTGAAGACTGGACGTTCTTCGGGTCCGTGAACACTGAAGCTTTCTTT	CSVEDWTFFGSVNTEAFF